These 2 T cell receptor beta chains were sequenced from one sample in a study of T cell responses to AZD1222 COVID-19 vaccine. Clones were read by immunoSEQ multiplex PCR, and TCRdb kept only the in-frame ones, dropping some. The data contain 150,000 to 200,000 clones, approximately 89% of them seen just once; the ten biggest clones take up less than 2%. This sample comprised peripheral blood, obtained 28 days after the second AZD1222 dose. The receptor set was obtained from an adult who received the AZD1222 COVID-19 vaccine.

Only one count was recorded for this clone. The chain carries TRBV18 and TRBJ2-3, with 8 positions matching TRBD2. This CDR3 spans 16 amino acids. Germline lookup yields CDR1 KGHSH and CDR2 LQKENI. V shed 1 base and J 2 bases; nucleotides not matched to a gene: 5. CDR3 coding DNA: TGTGCCAGCTCACCACGAGTGCGGGGGGACACAGATACGCAGTATTTT. Residues: CASSPRVRGDTDTQYF.

J is TRBJ2-5 and V is TRBV5-6; D possibly corresponds to TRBD2 (6 bases). Germline V gene data show CDR1 as SGHDT and CDR2 as YYEEEE. CDR3 length: 14 amino acids. V lost 3 bases and J lost 4, with 13 bases in between. The CDR3 coding sequence is TGTGCCAGCAGCTACCGGACGGGGGTAGAGACCCAGTACTTC. Translating gives CASSYRTGVETQYF. Drawing the rest from reference TRBV5-6 and TRBJ2-5, the complete variable domain is DAGVTQSPTHLIKTRGQQVTLRCSPKSGHDTVSWYQQALGQGPQFIFQYYEEEERQRGNFPDRFSGHQFPNYSSELNVNALLLGDSALYLCASSYRTGVETQYFGPGTRLLVL.